Each of the 7 T cell receptor beta chains below was sequenced from the same sample in a study of cytotoxic CD8 clonotypes in ibrutinib-treated CLL. Profiled with immunoSEQ multiplex PCR; TCRdb holds only in-frame clones, not every one. The sample consists of about 140,000 clones, approximately 80% of them appearing once. The sample consisted of PBMCs, taken after 36 months of ibrutinib treatment. These TCRs come from a human donor with chronic lymphocytic leukemia.

The chain links TRBV28 to TRBJ1-3; D possibly corresponds to TRBD1 (6 bases). V was cut by 5 bases and J by 0 bases, with 14 bases left in between. Germline-derived CDR1 and CDR2 are MDHEN and SYDVKM. The CDR3 totals 16 residues. Written as DNA, the CDR3 is TGTGCCAGCAGTACACCACAGGGCCCCTCTGGAAACACCATATATTTT. Translation: CASSTPQGPSGNTIYF.

V is TRBV6-1 and J is TRBJ2-5; a weak D match, TRBD2 (5 bases). Trimming shortened V by 3 bases and J by 1 base, and 9 bases separated the two germline ends. The CDR3 extends over 14 amino acids. Germline assignment: CDR1 MNHNS and CDR2 SASEGT. In nucleotides, the CDR3 is TGTGCCAGCAGTGAGGGAGAAGCCCAAGAGACCCAGTACTTC. This codes for CASSEGEAQETQYF.

The gene calls are TRBV28 and TRBJ2-3; D is unresolved. The germline V gene encodes CDR1 MDHEN and CDR2 SYDVKM. This CDR3 contains 12 residues. V was trimmed by 3 bases and J by 2 bases, leaving 3 bases between them. The CDR3: CASSFNTDTQYF. The CDR3 nucleotides are TGTGCCAGCAGTTTCAACACAGATACGCAGTATTTT. Complete variable domain (other parts from reference TRBV28 and TRBJ2-3): DVKVTQSSRYLVKRTGEKVFLECVQDMDHENMFWYRQDPGLGLRLIYFSYDVKMKEKGDIPEGYSVSREKKERFSLILESASTNQTSMYLCASSFNTDTQYFGPGTRLTVL.

The V and J genes are TRBV7-6 and TRBJ1-6; unclear D gene. The CDR3 loop spans 15 amino acids. V gave up 5 bases and J gave up 4 bases, with 12 bases separating them. In germline, CDR1 is SGHVS, CDR2 FNYEAQ. The CDR3 loop is CASSPYLSYNSPLHF. In nucleotides, the CDR3 is TGTGCCAGCAGCCCTTATCTGAGTTATAATTCACCCCTCCACTTT.

This clone was observed a handful of times. This chain links TRBV25-1 with TRBJ1-2, with D maybe TRBD1 (6 bases). The ends were cut back, 5 bases at V and 5 bases at J, with 12 bases in the middle. The CDR3 has 13 amino acids. Germline assignment: CDR1 MGHDK and CDR2 SYGVNS. The CDR3 nucleotides are TGTGCCAGCAGTCGGGGGCTCGTATATGGCTACACCTTC. Protein sequence: CASSRGLVYGYTF.

In nucleotides, the CDR3 is TGCAGCGTTTCTCTGAGACTAGCCAAAAACATTCAGTACTTC. Protein product: CSVSLRLAKNIQYF. This sequence joins TRBV29-1 and TRBJ2-4; D uncertain. Looked up from germline, CDR1 is SQVTM and CDR2 is ANQGSEA. Trimming pared 5 bases from V and 0 bases from J, leaving 11 bases between. This CDR3 is 14 amino acids long.

The J gene is TRBJ2-7, the V gene TRBV7-9, with D perhaps TRBD1 (6 bases). Germline CDR1 reads SEHNR; CDR2 reads FQNEAQ (reference sequence). V gave up 0 bases and J gave up 3 bases, with 9 bases separating them. The CDR3 is 14 amino acids. The CDR3 is CASSLAGTNYEQYF. CDR3 nucleotides: TGTGCCAGCAGCTTAGCTGGGACAAACTACGAGCAGTACTTC.